This T cell receptor beta chain was obtained from a study of OX40 agonist ivuxolimab in advanced cancers. Across the study: Patients' therapy was ivuxolimab, an antibody that acts as an agonist of OX40 (CD134).

Comment on this clone: Its antigen is unknown.

The method was immunoSEQ multiplex PCR; TCRdb's version includes in-frame clones alone and lacks a portion of them. Among tens of thousands of clones listed, 80% to 85% were seen once. Study-level findings and limits: Among the lowest peripheral clonal expansion occurred in 0.1-3.0 mg/kg partial responders.

Germline V gene sequence: CDR1 SNHLY, CDR2 FYNNEI. Germline trimming cut 8 bases from V and 3 bases from J; bases unmatched to any gene: 6. The CDR3 loop spans 14 amino acids. The sequence came from an adult with an advanced solid tumor such as melanoma, head and neck, liver or kidney cancer. The genes are TRBV2 and TRBJ2-1; TRBD1 matches at 8 bases. This specimen was CD4+ or CD8+ T cells sorted from blood, taken in a trial of the OX40 agonist ivuxolimab. CDR3 loop: CASLRDRNYNEQFF. The CDR3, as DNA: TGTGCCAGCCTCCGGGACAGGAACTACAATGAGCAGTTCTTC.